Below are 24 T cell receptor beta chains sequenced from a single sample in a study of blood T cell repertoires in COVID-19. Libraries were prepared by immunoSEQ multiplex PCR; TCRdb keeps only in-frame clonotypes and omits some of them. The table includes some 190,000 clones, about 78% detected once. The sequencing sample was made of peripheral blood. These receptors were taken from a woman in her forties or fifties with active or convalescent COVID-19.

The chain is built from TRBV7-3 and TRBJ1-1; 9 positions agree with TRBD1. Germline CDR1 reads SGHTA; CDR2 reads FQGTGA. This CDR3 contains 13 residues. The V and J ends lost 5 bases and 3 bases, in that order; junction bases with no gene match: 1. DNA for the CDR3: TGTGCCAGCAGCAGGGACAGGGACACTGAAGCTTTCTTT. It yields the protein CASSRDRDTEAFF.

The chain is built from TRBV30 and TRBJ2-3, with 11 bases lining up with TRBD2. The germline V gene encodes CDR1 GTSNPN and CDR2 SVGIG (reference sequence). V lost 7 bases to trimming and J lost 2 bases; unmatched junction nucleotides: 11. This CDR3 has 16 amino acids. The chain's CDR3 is CALTPGTSGLTDTQYF. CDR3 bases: TGTGCCTTGACCCCCGGGACTAGCGGACTCACAGATACGCAGTATTTT.

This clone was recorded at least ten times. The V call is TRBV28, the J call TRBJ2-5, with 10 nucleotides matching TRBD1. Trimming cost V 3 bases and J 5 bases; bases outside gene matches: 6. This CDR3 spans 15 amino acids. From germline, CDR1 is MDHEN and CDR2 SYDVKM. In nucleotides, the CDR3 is TGTGCCAGCAGTTTCTCCGACAGGGGGCGGGAGACCCAGTACTTC. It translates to CASSFSDRGRETQYF.

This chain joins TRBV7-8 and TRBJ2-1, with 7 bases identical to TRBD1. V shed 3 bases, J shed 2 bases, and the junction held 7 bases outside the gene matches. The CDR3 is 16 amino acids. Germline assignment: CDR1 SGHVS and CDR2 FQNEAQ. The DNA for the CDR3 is TGTGCCAGCAGCTTGGCCGGGACAGAGGCCTACAATGAGCAGTTCTTC. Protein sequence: CASSLAGTEAYNEQFF. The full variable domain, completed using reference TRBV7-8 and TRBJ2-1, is GAGVSQSPRYKVAKRGQDVALRCDPISGHVSLFWYQQALGQGPEFLTYFQNEAQLDKSGLPSDRFFAERPEGSVSTLKIQRTQQEDSAVYLCASSLAGTEAYNEQFFGPGTRLTVL.

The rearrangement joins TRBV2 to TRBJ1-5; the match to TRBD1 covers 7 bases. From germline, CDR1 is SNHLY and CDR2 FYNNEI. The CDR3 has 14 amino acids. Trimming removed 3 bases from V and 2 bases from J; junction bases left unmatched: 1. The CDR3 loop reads CASSETGRNQPQHF. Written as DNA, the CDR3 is TGTGCCAGCAGTGAGACAGGGCGCAATCAGCCCCAGCATTTT.

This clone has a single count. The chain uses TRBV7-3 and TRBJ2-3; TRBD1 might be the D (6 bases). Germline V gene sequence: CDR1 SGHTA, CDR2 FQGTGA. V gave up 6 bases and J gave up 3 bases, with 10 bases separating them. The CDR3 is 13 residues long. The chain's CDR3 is CASRQGGTDTQYF. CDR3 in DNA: TGTGCCAGCAGACAAGGGGGAACAGATACGCAGTATTTT.

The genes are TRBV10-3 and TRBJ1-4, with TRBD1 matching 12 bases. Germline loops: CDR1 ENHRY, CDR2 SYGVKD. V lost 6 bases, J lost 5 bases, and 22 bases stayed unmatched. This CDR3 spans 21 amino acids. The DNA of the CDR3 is TGTGCCATCAGGGGAGAAGGGAGGTGGGACAGGGGGCGAACCGGGAATGAAAAACTGTTTTTT. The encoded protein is CAIRGEGRWDRGRTGNEKLFF.

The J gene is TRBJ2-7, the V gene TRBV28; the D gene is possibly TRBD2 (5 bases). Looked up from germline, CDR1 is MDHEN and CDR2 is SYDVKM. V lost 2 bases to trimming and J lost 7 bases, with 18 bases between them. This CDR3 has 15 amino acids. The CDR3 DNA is TGTGCCAGCAGTTTACCCGGAGGCAGGTCGGGAGAGCAGTACTTC. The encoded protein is CASSLPGGRSGEQYF.

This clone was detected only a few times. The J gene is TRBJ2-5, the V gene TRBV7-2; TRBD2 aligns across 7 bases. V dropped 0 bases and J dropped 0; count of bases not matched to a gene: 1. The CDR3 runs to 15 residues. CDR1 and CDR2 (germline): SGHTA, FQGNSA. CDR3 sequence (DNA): TGTGCCAGCAGCTTAGCGGGAGGGCACCAAGAGACCCAGTACTTC. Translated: CASSLAGGHQETQYF.

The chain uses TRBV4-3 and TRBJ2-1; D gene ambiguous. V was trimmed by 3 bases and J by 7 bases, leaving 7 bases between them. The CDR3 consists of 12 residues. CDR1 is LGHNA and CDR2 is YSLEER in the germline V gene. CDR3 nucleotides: TGCGCCAGCAGCCATCAGAAAAATGAGCAGTTCTTC. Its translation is CASSHQKNEQFF.

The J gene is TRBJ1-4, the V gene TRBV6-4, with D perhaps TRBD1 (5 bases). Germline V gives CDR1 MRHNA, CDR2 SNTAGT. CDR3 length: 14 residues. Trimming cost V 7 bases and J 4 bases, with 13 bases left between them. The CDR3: CASTRGRYNEKLFF. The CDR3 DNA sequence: TGTGCCAGCACAAGGGGTCGATATAATGAAAAACTGTTTTTT.

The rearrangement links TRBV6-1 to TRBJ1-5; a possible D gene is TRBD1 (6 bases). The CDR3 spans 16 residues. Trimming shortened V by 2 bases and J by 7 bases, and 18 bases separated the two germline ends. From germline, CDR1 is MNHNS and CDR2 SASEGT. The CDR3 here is CASSEWSGHNRQPQHF. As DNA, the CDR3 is TGTGCCAGCAGTGAATGGTCGGGACACAATAGGCAGCCCCAGCATTTT.

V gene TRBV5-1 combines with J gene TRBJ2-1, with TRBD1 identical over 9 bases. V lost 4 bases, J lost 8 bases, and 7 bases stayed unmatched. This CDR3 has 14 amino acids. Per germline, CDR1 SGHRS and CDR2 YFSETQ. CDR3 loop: CASSLRQGGDEQFF. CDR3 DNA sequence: TGCGCCAGCAGCCTACGACAGGGGGGCGATGAGCAGTTCTTC.

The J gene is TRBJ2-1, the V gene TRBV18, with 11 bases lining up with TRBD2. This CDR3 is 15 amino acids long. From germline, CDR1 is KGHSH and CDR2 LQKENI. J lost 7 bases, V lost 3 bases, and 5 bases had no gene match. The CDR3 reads CASSPASGRRNEQFF. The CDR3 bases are TGTGCCAGCTCACCGGCTAGCGGGAGGAGGAATGAGCAGTTCTTC.

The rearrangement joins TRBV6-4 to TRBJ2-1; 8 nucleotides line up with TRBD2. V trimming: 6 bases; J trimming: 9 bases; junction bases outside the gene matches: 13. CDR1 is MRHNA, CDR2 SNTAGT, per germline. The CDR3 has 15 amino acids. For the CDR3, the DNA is TGTGCCAGCAGGGATAATAGCGGGGCCCTCGGTGAGCAGTTCTTC. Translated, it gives CASRDNSGALGEQFF.

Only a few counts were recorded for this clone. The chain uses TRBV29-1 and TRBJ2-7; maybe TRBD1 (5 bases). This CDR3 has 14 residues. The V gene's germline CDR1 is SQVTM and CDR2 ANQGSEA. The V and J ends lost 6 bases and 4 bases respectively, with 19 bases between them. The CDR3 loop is CSVQDPDMGYEQYF. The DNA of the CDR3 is TGCAGCGTCCAAGACCCGGACATGGGATACGAGCAGTACTTC.

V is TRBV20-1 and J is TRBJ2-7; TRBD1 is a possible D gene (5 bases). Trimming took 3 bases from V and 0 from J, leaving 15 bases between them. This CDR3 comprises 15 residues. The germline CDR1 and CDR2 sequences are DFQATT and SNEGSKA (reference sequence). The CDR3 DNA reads TGCAGTGCTAGTCAATCTGGGGCCCGCTCCTACGAGCAGTACTTC. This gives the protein CSASQSGARSYEQYF.

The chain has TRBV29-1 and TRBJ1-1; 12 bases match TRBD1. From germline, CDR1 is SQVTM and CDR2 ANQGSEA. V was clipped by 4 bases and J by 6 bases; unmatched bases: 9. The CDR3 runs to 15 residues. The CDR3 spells CSVAGTGGSLAEAFF. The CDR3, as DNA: TGCAGCGTTGCGGGGACAGGGGGCTCTTTGGCTGAAGCTTTCTTT.

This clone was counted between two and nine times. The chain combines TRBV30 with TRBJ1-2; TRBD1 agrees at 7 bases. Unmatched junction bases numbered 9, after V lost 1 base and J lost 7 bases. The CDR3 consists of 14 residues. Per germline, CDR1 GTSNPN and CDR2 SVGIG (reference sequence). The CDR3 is CAWSGETGNVGYTF. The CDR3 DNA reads TGTGCCTGGAGTGGGGAGACAGGGAATGTTGGCTACACCTTC.

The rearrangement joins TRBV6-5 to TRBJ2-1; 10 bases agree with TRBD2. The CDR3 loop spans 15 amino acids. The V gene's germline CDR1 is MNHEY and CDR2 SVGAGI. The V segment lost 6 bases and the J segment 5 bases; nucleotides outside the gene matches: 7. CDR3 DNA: TGTGCCAGCAGCCGTACTAGCGGGAACCACAATGAGCAGTTCTTC. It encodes CASSRTSGNHNEQFF.

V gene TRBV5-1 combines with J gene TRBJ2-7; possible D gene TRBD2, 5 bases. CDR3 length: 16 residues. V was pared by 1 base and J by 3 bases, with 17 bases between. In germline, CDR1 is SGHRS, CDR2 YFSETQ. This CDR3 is CASSLIEGGFYYEQYF. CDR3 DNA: TGCGCCAGCAGCTTGATCGAGGGTGGTTTTTACTACGAGCAGTACTTC.

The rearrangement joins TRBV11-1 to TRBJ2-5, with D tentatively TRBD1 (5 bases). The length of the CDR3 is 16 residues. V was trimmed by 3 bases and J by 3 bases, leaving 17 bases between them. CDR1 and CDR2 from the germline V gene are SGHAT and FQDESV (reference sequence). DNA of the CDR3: TGTGCCAGCAGCTTCGACCAGGGTTTGGGTGAAGAGACCCAGTACTTC. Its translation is CASSFDQGLGEETQYF.

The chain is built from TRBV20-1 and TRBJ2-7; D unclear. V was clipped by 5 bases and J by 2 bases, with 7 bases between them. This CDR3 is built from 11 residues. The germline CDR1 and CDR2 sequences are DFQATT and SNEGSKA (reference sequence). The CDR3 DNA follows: TGCAGTGCTGTCCTTACCTACGAGCAGTACTTC. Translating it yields CSAVLTYEQYF.

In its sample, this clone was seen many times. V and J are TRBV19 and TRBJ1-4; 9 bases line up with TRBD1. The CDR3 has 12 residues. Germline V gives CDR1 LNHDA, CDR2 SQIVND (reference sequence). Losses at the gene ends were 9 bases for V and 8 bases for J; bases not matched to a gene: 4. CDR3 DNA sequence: TGTGCCAGCTTGGGACAGGGCGAAAAACTGTTTTTT. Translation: CASLGQGEKLFF.